This T cell receptor beta chain was recovered during a study of shared clonotypes between healthy human individuals. Per the germline V gene, CDR1 is MDHEN and CDR2 is SYDVKM. The CDR3 has 15 residues. V lost 5 bases and J 0 bases, leaving 14 bases between the germline ends. Clones were read by immunoSEQ multiplex PCR, and TCRdb kept only the in-frame ones, dropping some. The sample carries 1,400,000 or so clones, around 98.5% recorded once. The V and J genes are TRBV28 and TRBJ2-7; D tentatively reads TRBD1 or TRBD2 (5 bases each). The clonotype was recovered from a young man in good health. Sequenced: naive CD4+ T cells sorted from blood. Subset: CD45RA+ positively selected. The CDR3: CASSRGTHSSYEQYF. Here the CDR3 DNA reads TGTGCCAGCAGTCGGGGCACGCATAGCTCCTACGAGCAGTACTTC. Full variable domain (remainder filled in from reference TRBV28 and TRBJ2-7): DVKVTQSSRYLVKRTGEKVFLECVQDMDHENMFWYRQDPGLGLRLIYFSYDVKMKEKGDIPEGYSVSREKKERFSLILESASTNQTSMYLCASSRGTHSSYEQYFGPGTRLTVT.